What follows describes a single T cell receptor (beta chain). The data originate from a study of blood T cell repertoires in COVID-19. About the research overall: The United States, Italy and Spain supplied acute and convalescent COVID-19 samples. In each case, the material was cDNA or gDNA derived from T cells, B-cell-depleted T cells, or PBMCs.

The authors' processing: Nucleated cell counts were estimated from reference gene primer amplification. Method: immunoSEQ multiplex PCR; TCRdb's copy keeps in-frame clones and lacks some. V and J calls and clone size follow that table, whereas D and trimming were derived from the DNA. This sample carries tens of thousands of clones, 65% to 90% of them seen once, and the ten largest clones take 25%. Germline V gives CDR1 MGHRA, CDR2 YSYEKL. The CDR3 runs to 18 residues. The junction had 14 bases not matched to a gene; V was cut back by 3 bases and J by 9 bases. The sample comprised peripheral blood. The gene calls are TRBV4-1 and TRBJ2-3; 14 nucleotides match TRBD2. The receptor was isolated from a man aged 55 to 70 with acute or convalescent COVID-19. CDR3 in amino acids: CASSQTPTPGLAGATQYF. The DNA of the CDR3 is TGCGCCAGCAGCCAGACGCCTACTCCGGGACTAGCGGGGGCCACGCAGTATTTT.